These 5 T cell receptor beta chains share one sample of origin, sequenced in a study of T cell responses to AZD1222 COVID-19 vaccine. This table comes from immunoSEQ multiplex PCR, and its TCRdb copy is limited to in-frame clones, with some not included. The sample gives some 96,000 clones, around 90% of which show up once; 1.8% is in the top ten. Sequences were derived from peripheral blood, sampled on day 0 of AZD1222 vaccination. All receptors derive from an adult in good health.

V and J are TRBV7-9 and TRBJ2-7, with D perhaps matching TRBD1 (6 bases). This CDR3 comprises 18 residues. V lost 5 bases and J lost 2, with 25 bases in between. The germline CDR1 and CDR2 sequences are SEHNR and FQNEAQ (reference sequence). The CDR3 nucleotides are TGTGCCAGCAGCCGATCGGACAGCCAAAGGCCACTAACCTACGAGCAGTACTTC. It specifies CASSRSDSQRPLTYEQYF.

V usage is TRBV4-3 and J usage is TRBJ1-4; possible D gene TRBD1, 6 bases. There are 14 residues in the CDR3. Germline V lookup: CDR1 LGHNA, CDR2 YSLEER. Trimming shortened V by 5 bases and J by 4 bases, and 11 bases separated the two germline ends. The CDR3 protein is CASSEQGLNEKLFF. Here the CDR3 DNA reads TGCGCCAGCAGCGAACAGGGCCTTAATGAAAAACTGTTTTTT.

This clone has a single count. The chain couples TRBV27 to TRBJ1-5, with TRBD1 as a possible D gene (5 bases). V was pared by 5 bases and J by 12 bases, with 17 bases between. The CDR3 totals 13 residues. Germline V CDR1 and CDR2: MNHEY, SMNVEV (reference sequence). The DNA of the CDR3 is TGTGCCAGCAGTCCCGGGCAGGGCAGCCTCCAGCATTTT. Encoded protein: CASSPGQGSLQHF.

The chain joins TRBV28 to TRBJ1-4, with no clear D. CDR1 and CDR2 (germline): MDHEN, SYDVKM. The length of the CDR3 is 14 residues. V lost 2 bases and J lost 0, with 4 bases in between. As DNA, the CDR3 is TGTGCCAGCAGTTTAGCAGCAACTAATGAAAAACTGTTTTTT. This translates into CASSLAATNEKLFF.

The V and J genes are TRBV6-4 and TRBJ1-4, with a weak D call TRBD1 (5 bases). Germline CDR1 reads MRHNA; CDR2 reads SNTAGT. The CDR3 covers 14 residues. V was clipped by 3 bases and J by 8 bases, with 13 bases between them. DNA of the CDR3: TGTGCCAGCAGTGATTTGGCAGGGAGCGAAAAACTGTTTTTT. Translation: CASSDLAGSEKLFF.